This T cell receptor (beta chain) comes out of a study of blood T cell repertoires in COVID-19 (TCRdb year 2020). About the full investigation: Samples covering the acute and convalescent phases of COVID-19 were provided by collaborators in the United States, Italy and Spain. The prospective study material was composed of cDNA or gDNA derived from T cells, B-cell-depleted T cells, or PBMCs. The dataset comprised deeply sampled blood TCRbeta repertoires from subjects exposed to, actively infected with, or recovered from COVID-19. The repertoires were made available in a free public database intended to serve as a resource for research on the immune response to SARS-CoV-2. Samples came from the ongoing ImmuneRACE study (first 160 participants) plus 1,254 subjects from 6 global collaborators. The sample metadata nearly always contained a de-identified subject ID, COVID-19 status, age in years and sex. Where available, HLA class I and class II types were obtained from metadata supplied by the sample provider rather than from assay-based typing.

What the research found in general, with its limitations: The quantity of clinical and demographic metadata differed by source and by participant and was supplied without curation.

TCRbeta CDR3 regions were amplified from genomic DNA by means of the immunoSEQ Assay, a bias-controlled multiplex PCR. The authors processed their data as follows. Within the assay, amplification of reference gene primers was used to estimate how many nucleated cells each sample contained. To quantify the absolute abundance of each unique TCRbeta CDR3 rearrangement, sequence reads were collapsed and filtered. For each sample, productive Simpson clonality was calculated as the square root of Simpson's diversity index across productive rearrangements. As stored in TCRdb, this immuneACCESS dataset retains in-frame rearrangements with V and J assigned. A fraction of the clones does not appear; measured against another copy, unresolved V genes explain less than half of the discrepancy, and the remainder lacks a known reason. V, J and clone size reflect that table, while D and trimming were determined from the DNA. For this sample the table gives 10,000 to 15,000 clones, of which roughly 87% were detected only once. The ten biggest clones cover approximately 43% of the sample.

Collaborating institutions collected whole blood in K2EDTA tubes following their own protocols. For TCRbeta analysis, collaborator samples were shipped as frozen whole blood, as isolated PBMCs, or as DNA extracted from either sample type. V gives up 7 bases and J gives up 7 bases, and the segment between their germline ends measures 20 bases. The CDR3 goes from the cysteine to the phenylalanine over 15 residues. The DNA shown is the 45-base CDR3, in frame from base 1. Sequences MNHEY (CDR1) and SVGAGI (CDR2) are obtained from the germline V gene. Details on this clone: The target of this receptor is not known. No base-level quality is on record; no much larger clone is a single base apart.

Source material: peripheral blood. This receptor was identified in a man at least 80 years old with acute or convalescent COVID-19. The chain is made from TRBV6-5 and TRBJ2-1; perhaps TRBD1 is the D gene, with 6 bases matching. The CDR3 has the sequence CASNPRAGAENEQFF. The DNA sequence is TGTGCCAGCAATCCAAGGGCAGGGGCCGAAAATGAGCAGTTCTTC.